This T cell receptor (beta chain) was sequenced during a study of shared clonotypes between healthy human individuals. Several immunoSEQ plates received, in even portions, the genomic DNA of each subset. The method was immunoSEQ multiplex PCR; TCRdb's version includes in-frame clones alone and lacks a portion of them. The sample carries approximately 2.5 million clones, approximately 92% recorded once. Notes on this clone: Its antigen is not identified.

General study points: Represented diversity (both genetic and exposure-history) was limited by the small number of donors.

Trimming took off 3 bases at V and 0 bases at J, with 6 bases between the two ends. The germline V gene has CDR1 KGHSH and CDR2 LQKENI. The CDR3 is made up of 15 amino acids. The rearrangement joins TRBV18 to TRBJ2-6; D is undetermined. Material for sequencing was naive CD4+ T cells sorted from blood. Subset indicated: CD45RA+ positively selected. The source is a man younger than 35 in good health. The CDR3 protein is CASSPQNSGANVLTF. DNA for the CDR3: TGTGCCAGCTCACCGCAGAACTCTGGGGCCAACGTCCTGACTTTC. Complete variable domain (other parts from reference TRBV18 and TRBJ2-6): NAGVMQNPRHLVRRRGQEARLRCSPMKGHSHVYWYRQLPEEGLKFMVYLQKENIIDESGMPKERFSAEFPKEGPSILRIQQVVRGDSAAYFCASSPQNSGANVLTFGAGSRLTVL.